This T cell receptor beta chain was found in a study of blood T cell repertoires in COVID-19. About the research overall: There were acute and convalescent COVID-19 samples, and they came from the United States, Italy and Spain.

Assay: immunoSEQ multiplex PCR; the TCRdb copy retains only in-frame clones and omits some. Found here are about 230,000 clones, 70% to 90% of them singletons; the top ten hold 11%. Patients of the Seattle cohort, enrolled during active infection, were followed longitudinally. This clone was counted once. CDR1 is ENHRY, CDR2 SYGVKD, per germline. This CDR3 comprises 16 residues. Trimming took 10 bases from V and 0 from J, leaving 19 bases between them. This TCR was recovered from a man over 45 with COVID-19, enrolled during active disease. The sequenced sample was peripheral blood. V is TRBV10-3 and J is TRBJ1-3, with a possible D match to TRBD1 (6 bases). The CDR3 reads CATERGQSSSGNTIYF. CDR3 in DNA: TGTGCCACCGAAAGAGGACAGAGTAGCTCTGGAAACACCATATATTTT.